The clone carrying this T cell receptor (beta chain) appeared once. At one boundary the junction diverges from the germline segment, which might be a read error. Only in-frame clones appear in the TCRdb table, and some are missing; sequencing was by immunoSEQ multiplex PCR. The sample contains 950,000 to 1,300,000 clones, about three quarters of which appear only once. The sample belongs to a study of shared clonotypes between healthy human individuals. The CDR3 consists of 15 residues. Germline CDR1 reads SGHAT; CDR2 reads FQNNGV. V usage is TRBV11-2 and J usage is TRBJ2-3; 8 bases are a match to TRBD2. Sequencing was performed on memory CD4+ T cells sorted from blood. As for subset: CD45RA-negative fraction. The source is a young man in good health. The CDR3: CASGLGAGGTDTQYF. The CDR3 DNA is TGTGCCAGCGGCTTGGGGGCGGGAGGAACAGATACGCAGTATTTT.